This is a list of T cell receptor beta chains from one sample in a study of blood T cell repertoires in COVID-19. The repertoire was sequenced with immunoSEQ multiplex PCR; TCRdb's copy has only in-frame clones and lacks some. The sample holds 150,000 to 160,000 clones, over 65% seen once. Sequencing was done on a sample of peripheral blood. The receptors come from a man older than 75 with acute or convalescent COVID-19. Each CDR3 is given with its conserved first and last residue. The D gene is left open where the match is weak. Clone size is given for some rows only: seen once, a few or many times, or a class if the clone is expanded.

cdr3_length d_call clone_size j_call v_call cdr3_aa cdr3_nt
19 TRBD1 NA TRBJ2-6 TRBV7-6 CASSPTLRGQGPQINVLTF TGTGCCAGCAGCCCTACTCTGAGGGGACAGGGTCCCCAAATAAACGTCCTGACTTTC
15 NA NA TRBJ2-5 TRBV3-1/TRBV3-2 CASSQDGLPQETQYF TGTGCCAGCAGCCAAGACGGACTCCCGCAAGAGACCCAGTACTTC
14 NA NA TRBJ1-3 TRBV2 CASTPGDSGNTIYF TGTGCCAGCACTCCAGGGGACTCTGGAAACACCATATATTTT
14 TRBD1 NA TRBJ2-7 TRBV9 CASSGPDRDHEQYF TGTGCCAGCAGCGGACCTGACAGGGACCACGAGCAGTACTTC
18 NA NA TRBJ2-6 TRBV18 CASSPQERGLSGANVLTF TGTGCCAGCTCACCACAAGAAAGGGGGTTGTCTGGGGCCAACGTCCTGACTTTC
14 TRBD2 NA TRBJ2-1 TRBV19 CASSGLAGKNEQFF TGTGCCAGTAGTGGGCTAGCGGGGAAAAATGAGCAGTTCTTC
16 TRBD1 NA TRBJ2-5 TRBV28 CASSSSGTGVGETQYF TGTGCCAGCAGTTCCTCCGGGACAGGGGTCGGAGAGACCCAGTACTTC
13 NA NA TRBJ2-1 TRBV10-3 CATLFEGDNEQFF TGTGCCACTCTCTTTGAGGGCGACAATGAGCAGTTCTTC
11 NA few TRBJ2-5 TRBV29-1 CSVPNGGTQYF TGCAGCGTGCCCAACGGCGGGACCCAGTACTTC
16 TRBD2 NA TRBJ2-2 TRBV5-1 CASSSNSGGSPGELFF TGCGCCAGCAGCTCGAATAGCGGGGGGTCACCCGGGGAGCTGTTTTTT
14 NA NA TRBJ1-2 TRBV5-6 CASSLERILSGYTF TGTGCCAGCAGCTTGGAGAGGATCCTTTCCGGCTACACCTTC
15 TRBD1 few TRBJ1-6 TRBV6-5 CASSYSGQGVSPLHF TGTGCCAGCAGTTACTCCGGACAGGGGGTATCACCCCTCCACTTT
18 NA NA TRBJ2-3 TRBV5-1 CASSPGTGRPSSWDTQYF TGCGCCAGCAGCCCTGGGACCGGGAGACCCTCAAGTTGGGATACGCAGTATTTT
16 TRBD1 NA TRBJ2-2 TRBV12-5 CASGQDRGPVTGELFF TGTGCTAGTGGCCAGGACAGGGGGCCAGTCACCGGGGAGCTGTTTTTT
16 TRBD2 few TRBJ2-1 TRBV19 CASSIDLAGAYNEQFF TGTGCCAGTAGTATAGATCTAGCGGGGGCGTACAATGAGCAGTTCTTC
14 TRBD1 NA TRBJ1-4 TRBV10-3 CAISDGTGDEKLFF TGTGCCATCAGTGACGGGACAGGGGACGAAAAACTGTTTTTT
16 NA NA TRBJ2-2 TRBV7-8 CASRKAVAQPTGELFF TGTGCCAGCAGAAAAGCGGTGGCCCAGCCCACCGGGGAGCTGTTTTTT
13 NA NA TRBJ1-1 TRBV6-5 CASILTGNTEAFF TGTGCCAGCATTCTAACAGGGAACACTGAAGCTTTCTTT
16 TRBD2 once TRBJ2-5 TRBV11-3 CASSPGLAGVQETQYF TGTGCCAGCAGCCCCGGACTAGCGGGGGTTCAAGAGACCCAGTACTTC
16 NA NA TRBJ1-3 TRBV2 CASSEAGTISGNTIYF TGTGCCAGCAGTGAAGCCGGGACAATCTCTGGAAACACCATATATTTT
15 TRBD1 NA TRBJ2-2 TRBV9 CASSPRDRNTGELFF TGTGCCAGCAGCCCCCGGGACAGAAACACCGGGGAGCTGTTTTTT
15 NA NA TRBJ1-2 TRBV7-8 CASSLGRRQGGGYTF TGTGCCAGCAGCTTAGGTCGTCGGCAGGGCGGTGGCTACACCTTC
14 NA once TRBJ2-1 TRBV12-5 CASESRDFYNEQFF TGTGCTAGTGAGAGCCGGGACTTCTACAATGAGCAGTTCTTC
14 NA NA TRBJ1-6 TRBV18 CASSPLDRNSPLHF TGTGCCAGCTCACCGCTAGACAGAAATTCACCCCTCCACTTT
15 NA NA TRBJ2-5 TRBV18 CASSPFSRVQETQYF TGTGCCAGCTCACCTTTTAGCAGGGTTCAAGAGACCCAGTACTTC
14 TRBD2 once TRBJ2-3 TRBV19 CASNRGGAQDTQYF TGTGCCAGTAACCGGGGGGGGGCCCAAGATACGCAGTATTTT
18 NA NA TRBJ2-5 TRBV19 CASSIDPRALGVQETQYF TGTGCCAGTAGTATAGACCCTCGGGCCTTGGGAGTCCAAGAGACCCAGTACTTC
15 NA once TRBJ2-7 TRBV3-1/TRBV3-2 CASSPGDSPNYEQYF TGTGCCAGCAGCCCGGGGGACAGCCCGAACTACGAGCAGTACTTC
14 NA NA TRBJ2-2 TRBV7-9 CASSFGQHTGELFF TGTGCCAGCAGCTTCGGACAGCACACCGGGGAGCTGTTTTTT
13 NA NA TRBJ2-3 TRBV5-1 CASSLEQGYTQYF TGCGCCAGCAGCTTGGAACAGGGATATACGCAGTATTTT
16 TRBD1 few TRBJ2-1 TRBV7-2 CASSLWGTGGYNEQFF TGTGCCAGCAGCTTATGGGGGACAGGGGGATACAATGAGCAGTTCTTC
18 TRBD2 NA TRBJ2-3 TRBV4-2 CASSQDVLAGESTDTQYF TGTGCCAGCAGCCAGGATGTACTAGCGGGGGAAAGCACAGATACGCAGTATTTT